This T cell receptor beta chain was sequenced during a study of T cells in localized non-small cell lung cancer. Generated by immunoSEQ multiplex PCR, the TCRdb table keeps only in-frame clones and is missing some. This table has some 2,000 clones, 22% appearing once. This clonotype originated in a man aged 35 to 69 with stage II lung adenocarcinoma. The specimen comprised normal lung tissue next to the tumor, sampled before any cancer treatment.

The CDR3 bases are TGCGCCAGCAACCCCAATTTGGGAGGAAAGGAAGCTTTCTTT. Its protein product is CASNPNLGGKEAFF. The J gene is TRBJ1-1, the V gene TRBV5-1; D call uncertain. Trimming stripped 6 bases from V and 8 bases from J, with 20 bases between. There are 14 residues in the CDR3. Germline values: CDR1 SGHRS, CDR2 YFSETQ. The full variable domain, with the rest looked up from reference TRBV5-1 and TRBJ1-1, is KAGVTQTPRYLIKTRGQQVTLSCSPISGHRSVSWYQQTPGQGLQFLFEYFSETQRNKGNFPGRFSGRQFSNSRSEMNVSTLELGDSALYLCASNPNLGGKEAFFGQGTRLTVV.